Below, 25 T cell receptor beta chains from the same sample are listed, as sequenced in a study of T cells in localized non-small cell lung cancer. Produced via immunoSEQ multiplex PCR; TCRdb's table is partial and in-frame only. This sample has tens of thousands of clones, with 75% to 90% found just once. This material consisted of peripheral blood mononuclear cells, taken before any cancer treatment. The receptors stem from a male donor aged 60 or older with stage II lung adenocarcinoma.

The gene calls are TRBV5-5 and TRBJ1-1, with 7 bases lining up with TRBD1. This CDR3 region has 17 residues. Trimming took 4 bases from V and 0 from J; bases not matched to a gene: 12. CDR1 and CDR2 from the germline V gene are SGHKS and YYEKEE (reference sequence). Written as DNA, the CDR3 is TGTGCCAGCAGCCGCGGGCAGGGGGGGAGTTTGAACACTGAAGCTTTCTTT. Encoded protein: CASSRGQGGSLNTEAFF.

The chain has TRBV1 and TRBJ2-3; TRBD2 reflects the table's D call only, with no check against the DNA. TRBV1 is a known pseudogene. The CDR3 consists of 16 residues. CDR3 sequence (DNA): TGCACCAGCAGCCAAGAAGAGGAGCGGGAGTACGTTACGCAGTATTTT. It yields the protein CTSSQEEEREYVTQYF.

The chain employs TRBV2 and TRBJ1-5; the D is unclear. The CDR3 spans 14 residues. The germline gives CDR1 SNHLY, CDR2 FYNNEI. The V end was cut by 4 bases, the J end by 3 bases, with 10 bases between. CDR3 sequence: CASSGGLPNQPQHF. As DNA, the CDR3 is TGTGCCAGCAGTGGAGGGCTACCCAATCAGCCCCAGCATTTT.

This chain joins TRBV6-5 and TRBJ1-2; 7 nucleotides agree with TRBD1. This CDR3 is built from 15 residues. With V trimmed by 7 bases and J by 2 bases, 10 bases remained unmatched. The germline gives CDR1 MNHEY, CDR2 SVGAGI. CDR3 DNA sequence: TGTGCCAGCACCCTTACGAGCAGGGGGAACTATGGCTACACCTTC. Its translation is CASTLTSRGNYGYTF.

The chain is built from TRBV29-1 and TRBJ2-1; no reliable D call. Germline V gene sequence: CDR1 SQVTM, CDR2 ANQGSEA. There are 13 residues in the CDR3. The V and J ends lost 4 bases and 12 bases respectively, with 19 bases between them. CDR3 residues: CSVADGPGRGQFF. Written as DNA, the CDR3 is TGCAGCGTTGCGGACGGACCGGGCCGTGGGCAGTTCTTC.

The chain carries TRBV28 and TRBJ1-2, with 9 positions matching TRBD1. V dropped 6 bases and J dropped 6; count of bases not matched to a gene: 11. The CDR3 covers 15 residues. Germline CDR1 and CDR2: MDHEN and SYDVKM. For the CDR3, the DNA is TGTGCCAGCAGGCCAAACACAGGGGGCTCCGATGGCTACACCTTC. Its protein product is CASRPNTGGSDGYTF.

The J gene is TRBJ2-1, the V gene TRBV7-9; D possibly matches TRBD1 or TRBD2 (5 bases each). Germline lookup yields CDR1 SEHNR and CDR2 FQNEAQ (reference sequence). V lost 6 bases to trimming and J lost 8 bases, with 17 bases between them. This CDR3 is built from 14 residues. This chain's CDR3 is CASSTPRESDEQFF. The CDR3 region has the DNA TGTGCCAGCAGTACCCCCAGGGAGTCGGATGAGCAGTTCTTC.

The J gene is TRBJ2-3, the V gene TRBV11-3; D remains ambiguous. Trimming took off 1 base at V and 1 base at J, with 3 bases between the two ends. Germline CDR1 reads SGHNT; CDR2 reads YENEEA. The CDR3 is 13 amino acids. The CDR3 DNA is TGTGCCAGCAGCTTAGGGGGCACAGATACGCAGTATTTT. This encodes CASSLGGTDTQYF.

CDR3 in amino acids: CASSLLLNTEAFF. The DNA for the CDR3 is TGTGCCAGCAGTTTGTTGCTGAACACTGAAGCTTTCTTT. The chain links TRBV28 to TRBJ1-1, with D unclear. Germline CDR1 reads MDHEN; CDR2 reads SYDVKM. This CDR3 contains 13 residues. Trimming shortened V by 3 bases and J by 0 bases, and 5 bases separated the two germline ends.

This clone came up once. The genes are TRBV27 and TRBJ1-1; TRBD1 might be the D (5 bases). CDR1 is MNHEY and CDR2 is SMNVEV in the germline V gene (reference sequence). CDR3 length: 16 residues. V shed 9 bases and J shed 1 base, with 21 bases lying between them. The CDR3 DNA reads as TGTGCCAGTGGGGTCAGGATTCTTACAGGGAACACTGAAGCTTTCTTT. Translated, it gives CASGVRILTGNTEAFF.

The V and J genes are TRBV5-6 and TRBJ1-2; D is uncertain. Germline V lookup: CDR1 SGHDT, CDR2 YYEEEE. This CDR3 comprises 12 residues. V dropped 6 bases and J dropped 1 base, with 7 bases sitting between them. DNA for the CDR3: TGTGCCAGCAACGTCTTTAACTATGGCTACACCTTC. It codes for CASNVFNYGYTF.

The V call is TRBV6-6, the J call TRBJ2-7; the match to TRBD2 covers 7 bases. CDR1 is MNHNY and CDR2 is SVGAGI in the germline V gene (reference sequence). The CDR3 is made up of 14 amino acids. V shed 3 bases, J shed 3 bases, and the junction held 5 bases outside the gene matches. The CDR3 is CASSYRLAYYEQYF. The CDR3 coding sequence is TGTGCCAGCAGTTATAGACTAGCCTACTACGAGCAGTACTTC.

The table lists this clone with a few counts. The CDR3 DNA follows: TGTGCCAGCAGAAAGGGGCGAATCCGAAAACTGTTTTTT. Its translation is CASRKGRIRKLFF. The chain is built from TRBV28 and TRBJ1-4, with a possible D match to TRBD1 (5 bases). Trimming cost V 6 bases and J 10 bases, with 15 bases left between them. The CDR3 has 13 amino acids. Germline V gene sequence: CDR1 MDHEN, CDR2 SYDVKM.

The chain carries TRBV4-2 and TRBJ1-2; D gene unclear. Germline V gives CDR1 LGHNA, CDR2 YNFKEQ. Trimming pared 0 bases from V and 5 bases from J, leaving 7 bases between. This CDR3 is built from 13 residues. The CDR3 sequence is CASSQDSEYGYTF. CDR3 nucleotide sequence: TGTGCCAGCAGCCAAGATAGTGAATATGGCTACACCTTC.

The chain employs TRBV2 and TRBJ1-1, with 8 positions matching TRBD1. The ends lost 7 bases at V and 2 bases at J; junction bases unmatched: 3. Germline-derived CDR1 and CDR2 are SNHLY and FYNNEI. CDR3 length: 13 residues. CDR3 in DNA: TGTGCCAGCACGGACAGGGTAAACACTGAAGCTTTCTTT. Protein product: CASTDRVNTEAFF.

This clone was detected once. V and J are TRBV7-2 and TRBJ2-5; D is ambiguous. V was cut by 1 base and J by 4 bases, with 10 bases left in between. CDR1 SGHTA and CDR2 FQGNSA come from the germline V gene. The CDR3 is 14 amino acids. The DNA of the CDR3 is TGTGCCAGCAGCTTAGATAGGCGGCGAGAGACCCAGTACTTC. Amino acids: CASSLDRRRETQYF.

This clone was observed a single time. This chain connects TRBV4-1 to TRBJ2-5, with D possibly TRBD2 on 5 matching bases. This CDR3 has 14 residues. V lost 1 base and J lost 1, with 7 bases in between. Germline CDR1 reads MGHRA; CDR2 reads YSYEKL. The CDR3 spells CASSQGGLQETQYF. In DNA form, the CDR3 reads TGCGCCAGCAGCCAAGGAGGACTCCAAGAGACCCAGTACTTC.

V is TRBV5-1 and J is TRBJ1-4; D ambiguous. V lost 1 base, J lost 4 bases, and 11 bases lay in between. The CDR3 is made up of 15 amino acids. Per germline, CDR1 SGHRS and CDR2 YFSETQ. CDR3 nucleotides: TGCGCCAGCAGCTTGCGAGCGACGGTTAATGAAAAACTGTTTTTT. Translation gives CASSLRATVNEKLFF.

This chain connects TRBV4-2 to TRBJ2-1, with D possibly being TRBD2 (6 bases). CDR1 LGHNA and CDR2 YNFKEQ come from the germline V gene. CDR3 length: 15 residues. V was pared by 6 bases and J by 0 bases, with 12 bases between. The CDR3 sequence is CASSRDWVSYNEQFF. The CDR3 bases are TGTGCCAGCAGTCGGGACTGGGTCTCCTACAATGAGCAGTTCTTC.

This sequence joins TRBV10-3 and TRBJ2-7; perhaps TRBD2 as D (6 bases). The CDR3 sequence is 11 residues long. The V gene's germline CDR1 is ENHRY and CDR2 SYGVKD. Trimming removed 9 bases from V and 5 bases from J, with 11 bases in between. The CDR3 here is CAIGQRDEQYF. CDR3 sequence (DNA): TGTGCCATAGGGCAGCGGGACGAGCAGTACTTC.

This clone was found a few times. The CDR3 is CASSPGLDTQYF. DNA of the CDR3: TGTGCCAGCAGCCCTGGGCTAGATACGCAGTATTTT. This chain joins TRBV11-1 and TRBJ2-3, with D unresolved. Germline lookup yields CDR1 SGHAT and CDR2 FQDESV (reference sequence). The germline V and J ends were trimmed by 5 bases and 5 bases, with 8 bases remaining between them. The CDR3 length is 12 residues.

This sequence joins TRBV5-1 and TRBJ1-1; D not certain. Germline-derived CDR1 and CDR2 are SGHRS and YFSETQ. CDR3 size: 14 residues. V dropped 1 base and J dropped 3 bases, with 10 bases sitting between them. The CDR3 loop reads CASSLWALDTEAFF. In DNA form, the CDR3 reads TGCGCCAGCAGCTTGTGGGCTTTGGACACTGAAGCTTTCTTT.

This clone showed up just a few times. The chain recombines TRBV6-5 with TRBJ2-2; no reliable D call. The length of the CDR3 is 14 residues. Deletions cut 5 bases from V and 0 bases from J, with 7 bases between. Germline CDR1 MNHEY, CDR2 SVGAGI. The CDR3 reads CASSPGSNTGELFF. CDR3 sequence (DNA): TGTGCCAGCAGTCCAGGATCGAACACCGGGGAGCTGTTTTTT.

The chain links TRBV5-1 to TRBJ1-2, with no clear D. The germline V gene encodes CDR1 SGHRS and CDR2 YFSETQ. The CDR3 runs 15 residues. The V end was cut by 0 bases, the J end by 5 bases, with 14 bases between. The chain's CDR3 is CASSLVADLSYGYTF. In nucleotides, the CDR3 is TGCGCCAGCAGCTTGGTGGCCGATCTCAGTTATGGCTACACCTTC.

CDR3 loop: CASSPQETQYF. Here the CDR3 DNA reads TGTGCCAGCTCCCCGCAAGAGACCCAGTACTTC. This chain connects TRBV18 to TRBJ2-5, with unresolved D. V was cut by 6 bases and J by 2 bases, with 4 bases left in between. Germline V gene lookup returns CDR1 KGHSH and CDR2 LQKENI. The CDR3 has 11 residues. The whole variable domain, remainder taken from reference TRBV18 and TRBJ2-5, is NAGVMQNPRHLVRRRGQEARLRCSPMKGHSHVYWYRQLPEEGLKFMVYLQKENIIDESGMPKERFSAEFPKEGPSILRIQQVVRGDSAAYFCASSPQETQYFGPGTRLLVL.